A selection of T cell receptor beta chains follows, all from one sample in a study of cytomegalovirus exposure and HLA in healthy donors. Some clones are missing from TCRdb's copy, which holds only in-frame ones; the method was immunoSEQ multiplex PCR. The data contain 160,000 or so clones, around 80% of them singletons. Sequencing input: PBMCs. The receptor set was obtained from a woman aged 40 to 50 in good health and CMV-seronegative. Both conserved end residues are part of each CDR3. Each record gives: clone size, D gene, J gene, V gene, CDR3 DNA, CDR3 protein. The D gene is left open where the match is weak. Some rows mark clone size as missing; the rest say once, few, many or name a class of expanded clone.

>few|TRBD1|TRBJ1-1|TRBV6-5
TGTGCCAGCACCCCTTCGGACAGGGTCCGTGAAGCTTTCTTT
CASTPSDRVREAFF
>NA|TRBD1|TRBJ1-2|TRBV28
TGTGCCAGCAGCTTAGGGACAGGGACTGGGGGCTACACCTTC
CASSLGTGTGGYTF
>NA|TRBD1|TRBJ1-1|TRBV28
TGTGCCAGCAGTTCTGGGACAGTACGAACTGAAGCTTTCTTT
CASSSGTVRTEAFF
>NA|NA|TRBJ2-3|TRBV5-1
TGCGCCAGCAGCTCCGGACTGGGCGAAACAGATACGCAGTATTTT
CASSSGLGETDTQYF
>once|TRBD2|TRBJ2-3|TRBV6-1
TGTGCCAGCAGTGAGCAACTAGCGGACACAGATACGCAGTATTTT
CASSEQLADTDTQYF
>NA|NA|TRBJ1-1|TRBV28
TGTGCCAGCAGTTCTCAGGGGACCGGGTACACTGAAGCTTTCTTT
CASSSQGTGYTEAFF
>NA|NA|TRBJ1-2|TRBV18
TGTGCCAGCTCACCGGGGACTTTTGACTATGGCTACACCTTC
CASSPGTFDYGYTF
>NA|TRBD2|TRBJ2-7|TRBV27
TGTGCCAGCAGTCCGACTCGACTAGCGGGAGGGTCCTACGAGCAGTACTTC
CASSPTRLAGGSYEQYF
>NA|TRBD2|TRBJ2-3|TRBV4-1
TGCGCCAGCAGCCAAGAAGGACTAGCGGGAGGACCCACTAGCACAGATACGCAGTATTTT
CASSQEGLAGGPTSTDTQYF
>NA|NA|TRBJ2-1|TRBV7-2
TGTGCCAGCAGCTCTCAACTGGGAGGTTCCTACAATGAGCAGTTCTTC
CASSSQLGGSYNEQFF
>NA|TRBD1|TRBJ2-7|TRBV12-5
TGTGCTAGTGGTTCTCTTCCGGGACAGTCCTACGAGCAGTACTTC
CASGSLPGQSYEQYF
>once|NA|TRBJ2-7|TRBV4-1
TGCGCCAGCAGCCAAGATCCAGGGAGGTCCTACGAGCAGTACTTC
CASSQDPGRSYEQYF
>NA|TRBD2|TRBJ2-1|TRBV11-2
TGTGCCAGCAGCTTAGTCGGACTAGCGGATTACAATGAGCAGTTCTTC
CASSLVGLADYNEQFF
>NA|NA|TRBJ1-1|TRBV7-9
TGTGCCAGCACCCCGAGGGGAGGGTTTTCCGCGAACACTGAAGCTTTCTTT
CASTPRGGFSANTEAFF
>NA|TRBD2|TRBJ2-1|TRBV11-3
TGTGCCAGCAGCTTAAATCCCGGACTAGCCTTATTCTTC
CASSLNPGLALFF
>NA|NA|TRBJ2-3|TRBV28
TGTGCCAGCAATATGCGGGATACGCAGTATTTT
CASNMRDTQYF
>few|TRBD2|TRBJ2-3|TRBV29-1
TGCAGCGTTGATATAGGACTAGCGACCCATACGCAGTATTTT
CSVDIGLATHTQYF
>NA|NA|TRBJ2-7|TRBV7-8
TGTGCCAGCAGCTCAGATAACTACGAGCAGTACTTC
CASSSDNYEQYF
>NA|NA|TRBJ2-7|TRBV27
TGTGCCAGCCGGCCGAGGGGGAGTGTATACGAGCAGTACTTC
CASRPRGSVYEQYF
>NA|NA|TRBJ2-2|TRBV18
TGTGCCAGCTTCAGGCAGGCGAACACCGGGGAGCTGTTTTTT
CASFRQANTGELFF
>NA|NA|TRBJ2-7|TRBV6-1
TGTGCCAGCAGTGCCGAAGGAGGGGGCCCCTACGAGCAGTACTTC
CASSAEGGGPYEQYF
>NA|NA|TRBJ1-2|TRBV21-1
TGTGCCAGCCCTAAGAGGGGGTTGGGGTACGGCTACACCTTC
CASPKRGLGYGYTF